This T cell receptor beta chain was found in a study of T cell responses to AZD1222 COVID-19 vaccine. The wider study: Samples with a second dose at about 4 or about 12 weeks were pooled together.

Sequencing used immunoSEQ multiplex PCR; TCRdb keeps in-frame clones, though not all of them. The sample has about 97,000 clones; over 80% are singletons. Overall study findings and caveats: Spike-specific TCR breadth and depth grew following two AZD1222 doses. Possibly, clonal diversity was underestimated; donors were largely white British and included more females.

As concerns this clone: The antigen remains undetermined.

Germline assignment: CDR1 MNHNY and CDR2 SVGAGI (reference sequence). The CDR3 loop spans 16 amino acids. Germline trimming cut 7 bases from V and 8 bases from J; bases unmatched to any gene: 12. The specimen was peripheral blood, collected on day 0 of AZD1222 vaccination. This clonotype was obtained from an adult in good health. The chain has TRBV6-6 and TRBJ1-6, with TRBD1 identical over 9 bases. This CDR3 reads CASIMGQGLVDSPLHF. In DNA, the CDR3 is TGTGCCAGCATCATGGGACAGGGTCTCGTTGATTCACCCCTCCACTTT.